The 23 T cell receptor beta chains below all came from one sample that was sequenced in a study of blood T cell repertoires in COVID-19. The method was immunoSEQ multiplex PCR; TCRdb's version includes in-frame clones alone and lacks a portion of them. The profile shows 200,000 to 250,000 clones, approximately 91% of them singletons. Source material: peripheral blood. The receptors originated from a woman in her sixties with acute or convalescent COVID-19.

The chain joins TRBV4-1 to TRBJ1-6, with 11 bases lining up with TRBD1. The CDR3 totals 20 residues. Per germline, CDR1 MGHRA and CDR2 YSYEKL. Losses at the gene ends were 1 base for V and 10 bases for J; bases not matched to a gene: 18. The CDR3: CASSQAPTGQGALGGSPLHF. The DNA for the CDR3 is TGCGCCAGCAGCCAAGCTCCCACCGGACAGGGGGCCCTCGGCGGCTCACCCCTCCACTTT.

This chain uses TRBV3-1 (or the pseudogene TRBV3-2) with TRBJ2-3, with a weak D call TRBD2 (6 bases). This CDR3 region has 14 residues. V was cut by 4 bases and J by 0 bases, with 8 bases left in between. From germline, CDR1 is LGHDT and CDR2 YNNKEL (reference sequence). This chain's CDR3 is CASSPGLSTDTQYF. The DNA for the CDR3 is TGTGCCAGCAGCCCCGGACTAAGCACAGATACGCAGTATTTT.

CDR3 nucleotides: TGTGCCAGCAGCTTAAGGATAAACAGGGGCGCTAAAACTGAAGCTTTCTTT. It translates to CASSLRINRGAKTEAFF. V and J are TRBV11-2 and TRBJ1-1, with 7 bases aligning to TRBD1. Germline-derived CDR1 and CDR2 are SGHAT and FQNNGV. J lost 5 bases, V lost 2 bases, and 14 bases had no gene match. The length of the CDR3 is 17 residues.

The V call is TRBV21-1, the J call TRBJ1-5; TRBD1, as called in the table, went unchecked against the DNA. TRBV21-1 is assigned pseudogene status. CDR3 size: 16 residues. The CDR3 loop reads CASSTPRNYSNQPQHF. CDR3 in DNA: TGTGCCAGCAGCACCCCCAGGAATTATAGCAATCAGCCCCAGCATTTT.

The chain has TRBV24-1 and TRBJ2-5; 12 bases line up with TRBD1. V shed 2 bases, J shed 4 bases, and the junction held 7 bases outside the gene matches. Germline assignment: CDR1 KGHDR and CDR2 SFDVKD. This CDR3 region has 17 residues. Here the CDR3 DNA reads TGTGCCACCAGTGATTATAAAGGGACAGGGGGCGGAGAGACCCAGTACTTC. This translates into CATSDYKGTGGGETQYF.

The chain uses TRBV5-1 and TRBJ2-2; a weak D match, TRBD1 (5 bases). The CDR3 consists of 13 residues. The germline V gene has CDR1 SGHRS and CDR2 YFSETQ. The V end was cut by 5 bases, the J end by 4 bases, with 9 bases between. CDR3 in DNA: TGCGCCAGCAGGGAAGGGGCCACCGGGGAGCTGTTTTTT. Encoded protein: CASREGATGELFF.

The V call is TRBV14, the J call TRBJ1-2, with D perhaps matching TRBD1 (5 bases). Trimming cost V 4 bases and J 8 bases, with 23 bases left between them. The CDR3 has 16 amino acids. In germline, CDR1 is SGHDN, CDR2 FVKESK. The CDR3: CASSPSPRIPGGGYTF. CDR3 coding DNA: TGTGCCAGCAGCCCTTCGCCAAGAATACCGGGGGGAGGCTACACCTTC.

This clone was picked up one time. The chain couples TRBV11-3 to TRBJ2-2, with 7 bases matching TRBD1. Per the germline V gene, CDR1 is SGHNT and CDR2 is YENEEA. The CDR3 totals 15 residues. Trimming at V came to 5 bases and at J to 5 bases, leaving 8 bases not matched to a gene. The CDR3 coding sequence is TGTGCCAGCAGCCTGAGACAGGGTGGAACCGGGGAGCTGTTTTTT. The encoded protein is CASSLRQGGTGELFF.

This clone has a handful of counts. The chain joins TRBV7-9 to TRBJ2-7; D possibly corresponds to TRBD2 (5 bases). The CDR3 is 11 amino acids. Germline values: CDR1 SEHNR, CDR2 FQNEAQ (reference sequence). Between the trimmed V and J ends, which lost 2 bases and 12 bases, there was a span of 11 bases. The DNA for the CDR3 is TGTGCCAGCAGCTTACTGGGAGAGTCGTACTTC. Protein product: CASSLLGESYF.

The chain combines TRBV7-9 with TRBJ2-7; TRBD1 aligns across 7 bases. Germline V gene lookup returns CDR1 SEHNR and CDR2 FQNEAQ (reference sequence). V lost 5 bases, J lost 3 bases, and 7 bases stayed unmatched. The CDR3 loop spans 14 amino acids. CDR3 in DNA: TGTGCCAGCAGCCTCACCGGGACAGTCTACGAGCAGTACTTC. This encodes CASSLTGTVYEQYF.

The J gene is TRBJ1-2, the V gene TRBV29-1; 7 bases align to TRBD1. The ends lost 6 bases at V and 6 bases at J; junction bases unmatched: 7. The CDR3 is made up of 12 amino acids. Germline V gene data show CDR1 as SQVTM and CDR2 as ANQGSEA. CDR3 protein: CSVPGTVDGYTF. Written as DNA, the CDR3 is TGCAGCGTCCCGGGGACAGTTGATGGCTACACCTTC.

In DNA form, the CDR3 reads TGTGCCAGCAGCTTAGACTGGACAGGGGCGCGAGGTGGCTACACCTTC. As protein: CASSLDWTGARGGYTF. V is TRBV11-2 and J is TRBJ1-2; TRBD1 agrees at 9 bases. With 0 bases clipped from V and 7 bases from J, the junction kept 9 bases outside the gene matches. The germline V gene encodes CDR1 SGHAT and CDR2 FQNNGV. This CDR3 spans 16 amino acids.

This chain's CDR3 is CASSPGRTSGRNEQFF. DNA for the CDR3: TGTGCCAGCTCACCAGGGAGGACTAGCGGGAGAAATGAGCAGTTCTTC. The V and J genes are TRBV18 and TRBJ2-1, with TRBD2 identical over 13 bases. The V and J ends lost 2 bases and 7 bases, in that order; junction bases with no gene match: 5. The CDR3 is 16 amino acids. In germline, CDR1 is KGHSH, CDR2 LQKENI.

The chain links TRBV9 to TRBJ2-5; the match to TRBD2 covers 7 bases. This CDR3 is 13 amino acids long. V shed 3 bases, J shed 4 bases, and the junction held 3 bases outside the gene matches. Germline assignment: CDR1 SGDLS and CDR2 YYNGEE. This CDR3 is CASSAGGGETQYF. The CDR3, as DNA: TGTGCCAGCAGCGCGGGAGGAGGAGAGACCCAGTACTTC.

V usage is TRBV27 and J usage is TRBJ2-4, with D perhaps matching TRBD2 (6 bases). Between the trimmed V and J ends, which lost 6 bases and 3 bases, there was a span of 21 bases. The CDR3 has 17 amino acids. From germline, CDR1 is MNHEY and CDR2 SMNVEV (reference sequence). The CDR3 loop reads CASRAGTGVGNKNIQYF. CDR3 nucleotides: TGTGCCAGCAGGGCCGGGACGGGGGTCGGGAACAAAAACATTCAGTACTTC.

In DNA form, the CDR3 reads TGTGCCAGCTCACCGGGGACAGACTACAATGAGCAGTTCTTC. As protein: CASSPGTDYNEQFF. This rearrangement joins TRBV18 to TRBJ2-1; 7 bases are a match to TRBD1. V gave up 3 bases and J gave up 3 bases; unmatched junction bases: 2. This CDR3 is 14 amino acids long. The germline CDR1 and CDR2 sequences are KGHSH and LQKENI.

The genes are TRBV6-5 and TRBJ1-2, with D possibly matching TRBD1 (5 bases). CDR3 length: 12 amino acids. Germline V gene sequence: CDR1 MNHEY, CDR2 SVGAGI. V lost 6 bases to trimming and J lost 10 bases, with 15 bases between them. The CDR3 region has the DNA TGTGCCAGCAGGGCTGGACACTCTAACTACACCTTC. Its translation: CASRAGHSNYTF.

V usage is TRBV27 and J usage is TRBJ2-7, with 7 nucleotides matching TRBD2. Per germline, CDR1 MNHEY and CDR2 SMNVEV (reference sequence). The V segment lost 5 bases and the J segment 2 bases; nucleotides outside the gene matches: 12. The CDR3 spans 16 residues. This CDR3 reads CASSRTQGLPTYEQYF. In DNA form, the CDR3 reads TGTGCCAGCAGTCGGACCCAGGGACTACCAACCTACGAGCAGTACTTC.

V is TRBV11-2 and J is TRBJ2-7; 7 positions agree with TRBD2. The V gene end was trimmed by 5 bases and the J gene end by 4 bases; junction bases not matched to a gene: 5. The length of the CDR3 is 13 residues. Germline CDR1 SGHAT, CDR2 FQNNGV. The CDR3, as DNA: TGTGCCAGCAGCCTTGGACTAGTATACGAGCAGTACTTC. Its translation: CASSLGLVYEQYF.

The chain uses TRBV18 and TRBJ2-7, with TRBD2 identical over 7 bases. This CDR3 region has 14 residues. Germline values: CDR1 KGHSH, CDR2 LQKENI. V was pared by 2 bases and J by 5 bases, with 6 bases of the junction left unmatched. This CDR3 is CASSPRAGDDEQYF. The DNA for the CDR3 is TGTGCCAGCTCACCAAGGGCGGGAGATGACGAGCAGTACTTC.

The chain combines TRBV5-8 with TRBJ1-1, with a tentative D call TRBD1 (6 bases). CDR1 and CDR2 (germline): SGHTS, YDEGEE. Trimming shortened V by 4 bases and J by 4 bases, and 26 bases separated the two germline ends. The CDR3 is 18 amino acids. The CDR3, as DNA: TGTGCCAGCAGCGGAGGCGGGTGGGGGCTGCCGTCCTCCACTGAAGCTTTCTTT. Protein sequence: CASSGGGWGLPSSTEAFF.

CDR3 bases: TGTGCCAGTAGACACCAAGGGGGGGTAGCCCACACTGCCTCTGGGGCCAACGTCCTGACTTTC. It is translated as CASRHQGGVAHTASGANVLTF. This sequence joins TRBV19 and TRBJ2-6; D is possibly TRBD2 (7 bases). The germline CDR1 and CDR2 sequences are LNHDA and SQIVND (reference sequence). Deletions cut 6 bases from V and 0 bases from J, with 27 bases between. The CDR3 consists of 21 residues.

This clone was detected once. The chain combines TRBV12-5 with TRBJ1-6; D possibly corresponds to TRBD1 (6 bases). Germline CDR1 is LGHNT and CDR2 is FRNRAP. The CDR3 is 17 amino acids. V lost 0 bases, J lost 7 bases, and 16 bases lay in between. CDR3 loop: CASGLVQGVSANSPLHF. The CDR3 bases are TGTGCTAGTGGTTTGGTACAGGGAGTCTCCGCCAATTCACCCCTCCACTTT.